Below, 11 T cell receptor beta chains from the same sample are listed, as sequenced in a study of T cell responses to AZD1222 COVID-19 vaccine. Profiled with immunoSEQ multiplex PCR; TCRdb holds only in-frame clones, not every one. Of more than 150,000 clones in the sample, under 95% were seen once. The specimen comprised peripheral blood, sampled on day 0 of AZD1222 vaccination. Receptors were obtained from an adult in good health.

Turning to this clone: This sample includes further DNA sequences coding for the same CDR3. The V gene is TRBV7-8, the J gene TRBJ1-4; perhaps TRBD1 as D (6 bases). The ends were cut back, 5 bases at V and 0 bases at J, with 10 bases in the middle. The germline V gene encodes CDR1 SGHVS and CDR2 FQNEAQ. The CDR3 sequence is 15 residues long. The chain's CDR3 is CASSPDSSTNEKLFF. The CDR3 DNA follows: TGTGCCAGCAGCCCGGACAGTTCAACTAATGAAAAACTGTTTTTT.

The V call is TRBV11-1, the J call TRBJ2-1; 15 bases agree with TRBD2. The CDR3 has 16 amino acids. The V gene's germline CDR1 is SGHAT and CDR2 FQDESV (reference sequence). J was trimmed by 4 bases and V by 5 bases; bases with no gene match: 3. The CDR3 spells CASSLGLAGGYNEQFF. Written as DNA, the CDR3 is TGTGCCAGCAGCCTTGGACTAGCGGGAGGGTACAATGAGCAGTTCTTC.

The chain links TRBV11-2 to TRBJ2-7; D not resolved. Trimming pared 1 base from V and 2 bases from J, leaving 9 bases between. This CDR3 comprises 14 residues. Germline-derived CDR1 and CDR2 are SGHAT and FQNNGV. The CDR3 spells CASSLGLGTYEQYF. The DNA for the CDR3 is TGTGCCAGCAGCTTAGGACTTGGAACCTACGAGCAGTACTTC.

This sequence joins TRBV19 and TRBJ2-7; 13 bases are a match to TRBD2. Germline V gene lookup returns CDR1 LNHDA and CDR2 SQIVND (reference sequence). This CDR3 spans 13 amino acids. The V segment lost 9 bases and the J segment 4 bases; nucleotides outside the gene matches: 3. This chain's CDR3 is CASRLAGGYEQYF. The DNA of the CDR3 is TGTGCCAGCAGACTAGCGGGAGGTTACGAGCAGTACTTC.

This rearrangement joins TRBV25-1 to TRBJ1-6; possible D gene TRBD1, 5 bases. This CDR3 contains 13 residues. Germline V gives CDR1 MGHDK, CDR2 SYGVNS. V was trimmed by 7 bases and J by 6 bases, leaving 10 bases between them. The CDR3 sequence: CASKQAGNSPLHF. In DNA, the CDR3 is TGTGCCAGCAAACAGGCTGGTAATTCACCCCTCCACTTT.

The chain is built from TRBV6-6 and TRBJ2-1, with 10 bases lining up with TRBD2. Germline CDR1 reads MNHNY; CDR2 reads SVGAGI (reference sequence). CDR3 length: 23 residues. J lost 2 bases, V lost 6 bases, and 28 bases had no gene match. CDR3 DNA sequence: TGTGCCAGCAGCTCTGACGCGGGGGGCCGGCTAGCGGGAGTAATAAGCCCCTACAATGAGCAGTTCTTC. This codes for CASSSDAGGRLAGVISPYNEQFF.

The chain links TRBV10-3 to TRBJ2-7; 14 bases match TRBD2. Germline lookup yields CDR1 ENHRY and CDR2 SYGVKD. V gave up 0 bases and J gave up 2 bases; unmatched junction bases: 9. CDR3 length: 19 residues. Here the CDR3 reads CAISESTGPGLAGAYEQYF. The CDR3 DNA reads as TGTGCCATCAGTGAGTCTACCGGTCCGGGACTAGCGGGAGCCTACGAGCAGTACTTC.

This rearrangement joins TRBV3-1 (or the pseudogene TRBV3-2) to TRBJ2-7; D unclear. The germline gives CDR1 LGHDT, CDR2 YNNKEL (reference sequence). CDR3 length equals 15 residues. Trimming removed 4 bases at V and 3 bases at J, with 16 bases between. As DNA, the CDR3 is TGTGCCAGCAGCCCGCTTGGTTGGGTTAGCTACGAGCAGTACTTC. This gives the protein CASSPLGWVSYEQYF.

J is TRBJ1-5 and V is TRBV6-2 or TRBV6-3, with D tentatively TRBD1 (5 bases). Germline CDR1 is MNHEY and CDR2 is SVGEGT. V dropped 2 bases and J dropped 4 bases, with 12 bases sitting between them. The CDR3 runs to 15 residues. This CDR3 is CASSYGGGVNQPQHF. DNA of the CDR3: TGTGCCAGCAGTTACGGCGGAGGGGTGAATCAGCCCCAGCATTTT.

The chain combines TRBV19 with TRBJ1-1; the D is unclear. The CDR3 runs 12 residues. The V and J ends lost 1 base and 8 bases respectively, with 8 bases between them. Germline lookup yields CDR1 LNHDA and CDR2 SQIVND (reference sequence). CDR3 DNA sequence: TGTGCCAGTAGTATAGCGGAGACCGAAGCTTTCTTT. Translated: CASSIAETEAFF.

The chain employs TRBV5-1 and TRBJ1-2; the D gene is possibly TRBD1 (5 bases). Trimming removed 0 bases from V and 5 bases from J, with 8 bases in between. This CDR3 has 13 amino acids. Germline lookup yields CDR1 SGHRS and CDR2 YFSETQ. For the CDR3, the DNA is TGCGCCAGCAGCTTGGGGGACGCTTATGGCTACACCTTC. Translating it yields CASSLGDAYGYTF.